The 18 T cell receptor beta chains reported below all come from one sample, sequenced in a study of OX40 agonist ivuxolimab in advanced cancers. TCRdb's copy holds only in-frame clones and misses some; the assay was immunoSEQ multiplex PCR. The data hold over 45,000 clones, with approximately 86% observed a single time. The sequencing here drew on CD4+ or CD8+ T cells sorted from blood, taken in a trial of the OX40 agonist ivuxolimab. Every receptor here comes from an adult with an advanced solid tumor such as melanoma, head and neck, liver or kidney cancer.

The chain is built from TRBV18 and TRBJ1-1; no reliable D call. The length of the CDR3 is 12 residues. V lost 0 bases and J 10 bases, leaving 9 bases between the germline ends. CDR1 is KGHSH and CDR2 is LQKENI in the germline V gene. CDR3 DNA: TGTGCCAGCTCACCACCGCTGGGGTTAGCTTTCTTT. This gives the protein CASSPPLGLAFF.

The chain is built from TRBV6-5 and TRBJ1-1; 7 bases fit TRBD1. With 2 bases clipped from V and 2 bases from J, the junction kept 8 bases outside the gene matches. This CDR3 has 16 amino acids. The germline V gene has CDR1 MNHEY and CDR2 SVGAGI. The CDR3 sequence: CASSYGGGTVNTEAFF. The CDR3 DNA is TGTGCCAGCAGTTACGGGGGTGGGACAGTAAACACTGAAGCTTTCTTT.

The V gene is TRBV5-4, the J gene TRBJ2-5; tentatively, D is TRBD2 (5 bases). The germline V and J ends were trimmed by 0 bases and 2 bases, with 11 bases remaining between them. This CDR3 has 15 residues. The germline V gene has CDR1 SGHNT and CDR2 YYREEE (reference sequence). The CDR3 region has the DNA TGTGCCAGCAGCTTGGGAGTAGCGCCTCAAGAGACCCAGTACTTC. Encoded protein: CASSLGVAPQETQYF.

The chain couples TRBV5-1 to TRBJ1-5; 9 bases fit TRBD1. The J segment lost 2 bases and the V segment lost 0 bases, leaving 3 bases of the junction unmatched. The CDR3 runs to 16 residues. CDR1 is SGHRS and CDR2 is YFSETQ in the germline V gene. The CDR3 loop is CASSLGDRVGNQPQHF. The CDR3 nucleotides are TGCGCCAGCAGCTTGGGGGACAGGGTGGGCAATCAGCCCCAGCATTTT. The full variable domain, with the rest looked up from reference TRBV5-1 and TRBJ1-5, is KAGVTQTPRYLIKTRGQQVTLSCSPISGHRSVSWYQQTPGQGLQFLFEYFSETQRNKGNFPGRFSGRQFSNSRSEMNVSTLELGDSALYLCASSLGDRVGNQPQHFGDGTRLSIL.

The chain is built from TRBV11-2 and TRBJ2-5; TRBD2 matches at 7 bases. After removal of 1 base from V and 5 bases from J, the junction contained 10 bases not matched to a gene. The V gene's germline CDR1 is SGHAT and CDR2 FQNNGV. CDR3 length: 16 residues. CDR3 in amino acids: CASSLAAGVARETQYF. CDR3 DNA: TGTGCCAGCAGCTTAGCTGCGGGAGTGGCAAGGGAGACCCAGTACTTC.

V usage is TRBV7-6 and J usage is TRBJ2-7; 13 nucleotides align to TRBD2. Trimming cost V 4 bases and J 5 bases; bases outside gene matches: 8. In germline, CDR1 is SGHVS, CDR2 FNYEAQ. This CDR3 is 16 amino acids long. DNA for the CDR3: TGTGCCAGCAGCTACTCCGGGACTAGCGGGAACAACGAGCAGTACTTC. Protein product: CASSYSGTSGNNEQYF.

Details on this clone: Other DNA sequences in this specimen translate into the identical CDR3. This chain connects TRBV9 to TRBJ2-5; D might be TRBD1 (7 bases). Trimming took off 0 bases at V and 2 bases at J, with 11 bases between the two ends. The CDR3 consists of 15 residues. From germline, CDR1 is SGDLS and CDR2 YYNGEE. CDR3 in DNA: TGTGCCAGCAGCGTAGTCAGGGGGGATCAAGAGACCCAGTACTTC. Protein: CASSVVRGDQETQYF.

The chain couples TRBV7-6 to TRBJ1-1; D unclear. V shed 1 base and J shed 4 bases, with 10 bases lying between them. The germline V gene encodes CDR1 SGHVS and CDR2 FNYEAQ. CDR3 size: 14 residues. Here the CDR3 DNA reads TGTGCCAGCAGCTTAGTGCAGGTGGCCACTGAAGCTTTCTTT. Encoded protein: CASSLVQVATEAFF.

V usage is TRBV5-1 and J usage is TRBJ1-1, with a weak D call TRBD1 (6 bases). Germline-derived CDR1 and CDR2 are SGHRS and YFSETQ. Trimming removed 2 bases from V and 3 bases from J, with 11 bases in between. The CDR3 extends over 14 amino acids. For the CDR3, the DNA is TGCGCCAGCAGCTTCGGGGGGGCGCACACTGAAGCTTTCTTT. Translating gives CASSFGGAHTEAFF.

The chain joins TRBV5-1 to TRBJ1-3; 9 nucleotides match TRBD1. The J segment lost 1 base and the V segment lost 2 bases, leaving 1 base of the junction unmatched. This CDR3 has 15 amino acids. CDR1 and CDR2 (germline): SGHRS, YFSETQ. The CDR3 region is CASSLQGASGNTIYF. In DNA form, the CDR3 reads TGCGCCAGCAGCTTACAGGGGGCTTCTGGAAACACCATATATTTT.

The V and J genes are TRBV11-1 and TRBJ2-5; D remains unclear. V was shortened by 5 bases and J by 2 bases, with 6 bases between the two germline ends. The CDR3 extends over 12 amino acids. The germline CDR1 and CDR2 sequences are SGHAT and FQDESV (reference sequence). CDR3 coding DNA: TGTGCCAGCAGCGCCAATCAAGAGACCCAGTACTTC. Residues: CASSANQETQYF.

The chain joins TRBV29-1 to TRBJ1-1, with 7 positions matching TRBD1. The CDR3 spans 14 residues. Germline values: CDR1 SQVTM, CDR2 ANQGSEA. The V and J ends lost 4 bases and 2 bases, in that order; junction bases with no gene match: 7. CDR3 region: CSVVGRQGNTEAFF. CDR3 DNA: TGCAGCGTTGTCGGGCGACAGGGAAACACTGAAGCTTTCTTT.

V usage is TRBV25-1 and J usage is TRBJ2-1, with D possibly TRBD2 on 6 matching bases. V gave up 0 bases and J gave up 0 bases, with 12 bases separating them. The CDR3 sequence is 17 residues long. Germline-derived CDR1 and CDR2 are MGHDK and SYGVNS. In DNA form, the CDR3 reads TGTGCCAGCAGTGAATACGGGGGAGTTCGCTCCTACAATGAGCAGTTCTTC. Translation gives CASSEYGGVRSYNEQFF.

Written as DNA, the CDR3 is TGTGCCAGCAGTAGACAGGGGACCGGGGAGCTGTTTTTT. This encodes CASSRQGTGELFF. The chain has TRBV2 and TRBJ2-2, with 8 nucleotides matching TRBD1. In germline, CDR1 is SNHLY, CDR2 FYNNEI. This CDR3 contains 13 residues. The trim removed 5 bases at V and 5 bases at J, leaving 1 base unmatched. The variable domain in full, with the rest retrieved from reference TRBV2 and TRBJ2-2, is EPEVTQTPSHQVTQMGQEVILRCVPISNHLYFYWYRQILGQKVEFLVSFYNNEISEKSEIFDDQFSVERPDGSNFTLKIRSTKLEDSAMYFCASSRQGTGELFFGEGSRLTVL.

This clone appeared once. The J gene is TRBJ1-2, the V gene TRBV6-5; a weak D match, TRBD1 (5 bases). The V end was cut by 5 bases, the J end by 4 bases, with 14 bases between. Germline loops: CDR1 MNHEY, CDR2 SVGAGI. CDR3 length: 14 residues. The CDR3 DNA sequence: TGTGCCAGCAGTGGGGCAGCCGACCGCTATGGCTACACCTTC. It codes for CASSGAADRYGYTF.

The chain uses TRBV11-2 and TRBJ2-3; the match to TRBD1 covers 10 bases. The CDR3 has 15 residues. CDR1 and CDR2 from the germline V gene are SGHAT and FQNNGV. Trimming removed 5 bases from V and 5 bases from J; junction bases left unmatched: 7. CDR3 coding DNA: TGTGCCAGCAGCCTCGACAGGGGGCGAGTAGATACGCAGTATTTT. As protein: CASSLDRGRVDTQYF.

The chain joins TRBV6-5 to TRBJ2-7; weak D call: TRBD2 (6 bases). The germline CDR1 and CDR2 sequences are MNHEY and SVGAGI. V shed 6 bases and J shed 4 bases, with 16 bases lying between them. The CDR3 has 14 residues. CDR3 amino acids: CASSPLTGTYEQYF. CDR3 nucleotides: TGTGCCAGCAGCCCCTTGACGGGGACTTACGAGCAGTACTTC.

This chain links TRBV27 with TRBJ2-1; D may correspond to TRBD1 or TRBD2 (6 bases each). Germline-derived CDR1 and CDR2 are MNHEY and SMNVEV (reference sequence). This CDR3 contains 17 residues. V was cut by 6 bases and J by 4 bases, with 22 bases left in between. This chain's CDR3 is CASREWGAREGYNEQFF. DNA of the CDR3: TGTGCCAGCAGAGAGTGGGGGGCGCGGGAAGGATACAATGAGCAGTTCTTC.